The entry below describes one T cell receptor (beta chain). Antigen specificity is unknown. The PCR used 60 Vbeta and 13 Jbeta primers. TCRdb keeps only in-frame clones here, not all; method: immunoSEQ multiplex PCR. The sample has 100,000 to 150,000 clones, roughly three quarters seen once. The data were obtained in a study of cytomegalovirus exposure and HLA in healthy donors. Study in general: HLA-typed donors were the source of approximately 80 million unique TCRs held in an early data release.

The ends lost 11 bases at V and 4 bases at J; junction bases unmatched: 8. The CDR3 has 14 amino acids. CDR1 and CDR2 (germline): MNHNS, SASEGT. General study points: Earlier analysis yielded a pattern in which most TCR beta V segments were productive about 90% or about 30% of the time. Among CMV-associated TCR beta chains, most appeared HLA-restricted in a later analysis.

This TCR came from a woman aged 60-75 years in good health and CMV-seronegative. This chain uses TRBV6-1 with TRBJ2-1; 10 bases are shared with TRBD1. The sequenced material came from PBMCs. The CDR3 nucleotides are TGTGCCTCCCAGGGGACAGGGGCTTACAATGAGCAGTTCTTC. Translated, it gives CASQGTGAYNEQFF.